This TCR beta chain came from a study of graft-versus-host responses after intestinal transplantation. Across the whole study: Recipients received multivisceral, liver-intestinal, or isolated intestinal transplants. For around 3 years after anti-thymocyte globulin induction, all recipients took tacrolimus and steroids. General study results and limits: Allograft graft-versus-host to host-versus-graft clonal ratios ran high in patients with graft-donor T cell macrochimerism. Present in recipient marrow, GvH clones included some that appeared first in ileum or blood.

CDR1 is MNHEY and CDR2 is SMNVEV in the germline V gene (reference sequence). The CDR3 consists of 12 residues. The V and J ends lost 5 bases and 4 bases, in that order; junction bases with no gene match: 0. A word on this clone: The antigen is undetermined.

Clones were read by immunoSEQ multiplex PCR, and TCRdb kept only the in-frame ones, dropping some. The sample lists tens of thousands of clones; around 83% were seen once. The source of this sequence is a human donor who received an intestinal transplant. V gene TRBV27 combines with J gene TRBJ1-1; 8 bases fit TRBD1. The material was unstimulated CD8+ T cells sorted from spleen or lymph node cells, obtained before intestinal transplant. The CDR3 loop is CASSTGGTEAFF. The CDR3 coding sequence is TGTGCCAGCAGTACAGGGGGCACTGAAGCTTTCTTT.